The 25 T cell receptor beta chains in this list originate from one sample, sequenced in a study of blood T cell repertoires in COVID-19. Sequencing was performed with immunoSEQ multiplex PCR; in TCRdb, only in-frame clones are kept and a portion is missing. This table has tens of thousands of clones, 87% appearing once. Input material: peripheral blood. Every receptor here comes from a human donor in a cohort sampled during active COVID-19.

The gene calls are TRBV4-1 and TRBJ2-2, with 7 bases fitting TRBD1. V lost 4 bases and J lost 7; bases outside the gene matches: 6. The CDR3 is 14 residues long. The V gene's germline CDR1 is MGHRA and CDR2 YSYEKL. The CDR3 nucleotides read TGCGCCAGCAGCCGACAGGGTTTAAGCGGGGAGCTGTTTTTT. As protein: CASSRQGLSGELFF.

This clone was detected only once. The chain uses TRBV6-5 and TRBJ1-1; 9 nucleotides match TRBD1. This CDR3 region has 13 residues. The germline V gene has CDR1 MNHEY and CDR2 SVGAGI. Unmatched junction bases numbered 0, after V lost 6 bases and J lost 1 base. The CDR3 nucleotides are TGTGCCAGCAGACAGGGGGCGAACACTGAAGCTTTCTTT. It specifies CASRQGANTEAFF.

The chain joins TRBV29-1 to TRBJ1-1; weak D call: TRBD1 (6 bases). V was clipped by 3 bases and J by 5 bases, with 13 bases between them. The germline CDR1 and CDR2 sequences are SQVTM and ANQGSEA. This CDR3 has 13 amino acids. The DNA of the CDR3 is TGCAGCGTTGAGGACAGTCGTCGAACTGAAGCTTTCTTT. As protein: CSVEDSRRTEAFF.

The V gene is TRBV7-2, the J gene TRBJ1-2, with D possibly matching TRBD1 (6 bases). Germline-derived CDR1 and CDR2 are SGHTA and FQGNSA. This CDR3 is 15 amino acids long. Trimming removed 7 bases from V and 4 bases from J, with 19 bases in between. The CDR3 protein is CASTPFGMDSYGYTF. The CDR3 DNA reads TGTGCCAGCACCCCTTTTGGGATGGACAGCTATGGCTACACCTTC.

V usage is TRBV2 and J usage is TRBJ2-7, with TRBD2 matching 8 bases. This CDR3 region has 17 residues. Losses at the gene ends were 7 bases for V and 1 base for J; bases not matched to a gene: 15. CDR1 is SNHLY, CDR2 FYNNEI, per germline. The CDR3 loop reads CASIPGRAGEESYEQYF. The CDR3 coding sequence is TGTGCCAGCATTCCTGGGAGAGCGGGAGAAGAATCCTACGAGCAGTACTTC.

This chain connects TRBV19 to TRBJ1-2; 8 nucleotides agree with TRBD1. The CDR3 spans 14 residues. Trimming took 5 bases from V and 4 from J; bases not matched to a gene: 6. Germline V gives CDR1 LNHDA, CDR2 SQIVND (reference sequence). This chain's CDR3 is CASSRTGLRYGYTF. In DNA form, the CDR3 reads TGTGCCAGTAGTCGGACAGGGTTACGCTATGGCTACACCTTC.

This chain's CDR3 is CASSQVTGSQPQHF. In DNA form, the CDR3 reads TGTGCCAGCAGCCAAGTTACAGGGAGTCAGCCCCAGCATTTT. The V and J genes are TRBV3-1 (or the pseudogene TRBV3-2) and TRBJ1-5; D is possibly TRBD1 (6 bases). Trimming took off 1 base at V and 6 bases at J, with 10 bases between the two ends. This CDR3 is built from 14 residues. Germline CDR1 reads LGHDT; CDR2 reads YNNKEL (reference sequence).

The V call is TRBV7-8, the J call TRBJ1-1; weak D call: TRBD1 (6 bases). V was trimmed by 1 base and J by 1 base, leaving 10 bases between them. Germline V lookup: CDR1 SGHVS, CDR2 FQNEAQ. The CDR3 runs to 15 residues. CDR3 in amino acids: CASSLVGQANTEAFF. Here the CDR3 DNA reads TGTGCCAGCAGCTTAGTGGGACAAGCGAACACTGAAGCTTTCTTT.

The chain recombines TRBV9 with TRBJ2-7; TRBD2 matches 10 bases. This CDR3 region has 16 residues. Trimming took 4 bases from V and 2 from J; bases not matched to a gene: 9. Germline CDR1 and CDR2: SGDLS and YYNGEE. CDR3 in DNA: TGTGCCAGCAGCCCGTATGGGACTAGCGAGGCCTACGAGCAGTACTTC. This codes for CASSPYGTSEAYEQYF.

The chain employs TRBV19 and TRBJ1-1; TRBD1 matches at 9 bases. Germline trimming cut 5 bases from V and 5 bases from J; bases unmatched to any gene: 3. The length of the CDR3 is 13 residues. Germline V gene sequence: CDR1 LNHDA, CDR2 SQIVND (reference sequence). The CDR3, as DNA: TGTGCCAGTAGTCCGACAGGGGGGACTGAAGCTTTCTTT. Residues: CASSPTGGTEAFF.

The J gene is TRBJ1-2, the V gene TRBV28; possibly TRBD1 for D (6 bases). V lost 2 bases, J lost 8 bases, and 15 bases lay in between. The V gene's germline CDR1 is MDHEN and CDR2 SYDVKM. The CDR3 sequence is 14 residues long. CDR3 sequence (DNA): TGTGCCAGCAGTTTAGACAGGAACGATAGGGGCTACACCTTC. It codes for CASSLDRNDRGYTF.

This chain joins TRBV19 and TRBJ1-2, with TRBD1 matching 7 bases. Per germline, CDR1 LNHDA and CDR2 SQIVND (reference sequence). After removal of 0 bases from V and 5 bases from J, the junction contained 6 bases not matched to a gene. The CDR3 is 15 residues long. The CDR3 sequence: CASSIDHGQEYGYTF. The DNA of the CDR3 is TGTGCCAGTAGTATAGATCACGGACAGGAATATGGCTACACCTTC.

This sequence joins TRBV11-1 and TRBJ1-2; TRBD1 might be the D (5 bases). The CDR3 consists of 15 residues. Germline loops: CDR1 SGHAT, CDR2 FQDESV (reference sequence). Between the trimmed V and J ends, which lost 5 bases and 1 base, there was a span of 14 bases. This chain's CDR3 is CASSPSGGDNYGYTF. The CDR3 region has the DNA TGTGCCAGCAGCCCTTCCGGAGGGGATAACTATGGCTACACCTTC.

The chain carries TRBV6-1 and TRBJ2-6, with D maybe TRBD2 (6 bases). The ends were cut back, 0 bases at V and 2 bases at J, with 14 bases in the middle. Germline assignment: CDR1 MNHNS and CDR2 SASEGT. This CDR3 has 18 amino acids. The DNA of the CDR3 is TGTGCCAGCAGTGAAGCACTCCCGGGGGAAGCTGGGGCCAACGTCCTGACTTTC. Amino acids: CASSEALPGEAGANVLTF.

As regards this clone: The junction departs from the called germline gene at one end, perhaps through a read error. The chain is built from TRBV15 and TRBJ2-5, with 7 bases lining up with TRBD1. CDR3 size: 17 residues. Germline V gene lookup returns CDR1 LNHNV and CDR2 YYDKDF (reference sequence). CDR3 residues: CATNRDRTGAFIETQYF. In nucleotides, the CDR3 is TGTGCCACCAACAGAGATCGAACAGGGGCGTTTATAGAGACCCAGTACTTC.

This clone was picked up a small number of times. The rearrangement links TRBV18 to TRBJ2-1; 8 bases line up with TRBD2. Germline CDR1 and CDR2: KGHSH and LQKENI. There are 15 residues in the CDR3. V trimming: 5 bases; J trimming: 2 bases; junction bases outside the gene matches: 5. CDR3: CASSEREPTYNEQFF. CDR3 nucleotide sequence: TGTGCCAGCTCAGAGCGGGAGCCCACCTACAATGAGCAGTTCTTC.

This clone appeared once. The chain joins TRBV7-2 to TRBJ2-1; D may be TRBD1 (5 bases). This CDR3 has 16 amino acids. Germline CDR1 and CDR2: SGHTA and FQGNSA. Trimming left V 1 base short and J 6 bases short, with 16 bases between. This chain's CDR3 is CASSLGPTGLGNEQFF. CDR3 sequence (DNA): TGTGCCAGCAGCTTAGGGCCAACAGGTCTTGGCAATGAGCAGTTCTTC.

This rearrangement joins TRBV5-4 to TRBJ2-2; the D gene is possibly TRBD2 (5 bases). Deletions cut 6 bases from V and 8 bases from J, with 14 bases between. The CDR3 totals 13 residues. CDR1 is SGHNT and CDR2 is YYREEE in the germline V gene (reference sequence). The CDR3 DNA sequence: TGTGCCAGCAAAGGAACGGGCGGGGGGGAGCTGTTTTTT. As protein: CASKGTGGGELFF.

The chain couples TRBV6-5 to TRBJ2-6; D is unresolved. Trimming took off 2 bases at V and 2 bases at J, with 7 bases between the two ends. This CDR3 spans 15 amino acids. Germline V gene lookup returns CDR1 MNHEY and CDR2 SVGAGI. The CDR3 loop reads CASSYGQAGANVLTF. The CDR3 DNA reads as TGTGCCAGCAGTTACGGGCAGGCTGGGGCCAACGTCCTGACTTTC.

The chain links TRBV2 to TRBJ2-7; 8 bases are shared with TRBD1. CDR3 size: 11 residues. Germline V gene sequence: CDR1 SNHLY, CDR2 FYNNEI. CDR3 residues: CATQGAIEQYF. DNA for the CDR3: TGTGCGACCCAGGGGGCGATCGAGCAGTACTTC.

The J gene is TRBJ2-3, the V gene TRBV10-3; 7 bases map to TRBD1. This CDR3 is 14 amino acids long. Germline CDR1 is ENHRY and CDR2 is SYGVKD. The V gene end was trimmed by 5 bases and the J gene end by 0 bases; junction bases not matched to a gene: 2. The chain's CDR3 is CAISPGQSTDTQYF. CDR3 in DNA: TGTGCCATCAGTCCGGGACAGAGCACAGATACGCAGTATTTT.

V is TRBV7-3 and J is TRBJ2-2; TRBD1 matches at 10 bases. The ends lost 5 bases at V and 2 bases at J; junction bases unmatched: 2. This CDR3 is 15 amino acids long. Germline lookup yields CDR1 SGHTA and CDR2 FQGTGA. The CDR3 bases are TGTGCCAGCAGCCGACAGGGGGCAAACACCGGGGAGCTGTTTTTT. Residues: CASSRQGANTGELFF.

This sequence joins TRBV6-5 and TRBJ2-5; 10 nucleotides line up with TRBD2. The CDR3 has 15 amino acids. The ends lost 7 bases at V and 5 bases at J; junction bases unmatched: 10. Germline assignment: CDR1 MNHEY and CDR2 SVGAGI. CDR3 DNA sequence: TGTGCCAGCACGGGCCTAGCGGGAGCTCGGGAGACCCAGTACTTC. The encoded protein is CASTGLAGARETQYF.

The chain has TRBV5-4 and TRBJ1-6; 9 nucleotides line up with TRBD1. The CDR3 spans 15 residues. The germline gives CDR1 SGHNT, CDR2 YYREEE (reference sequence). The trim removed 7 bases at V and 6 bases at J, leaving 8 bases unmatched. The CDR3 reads CASRITGGFNSPLHF. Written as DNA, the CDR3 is TGTGCCAGCCGAATAACAGGGGGCTTTAATTCACCCCTCCACTTT.

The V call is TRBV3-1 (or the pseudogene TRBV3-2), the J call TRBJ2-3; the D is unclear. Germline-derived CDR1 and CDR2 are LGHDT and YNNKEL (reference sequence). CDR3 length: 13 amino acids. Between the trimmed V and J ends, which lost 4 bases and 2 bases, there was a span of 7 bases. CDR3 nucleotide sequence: TGTGCCAGCAGCCTACTAAACACAGATACGCAGTATTTT. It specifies CASSLLNTDTQYF.